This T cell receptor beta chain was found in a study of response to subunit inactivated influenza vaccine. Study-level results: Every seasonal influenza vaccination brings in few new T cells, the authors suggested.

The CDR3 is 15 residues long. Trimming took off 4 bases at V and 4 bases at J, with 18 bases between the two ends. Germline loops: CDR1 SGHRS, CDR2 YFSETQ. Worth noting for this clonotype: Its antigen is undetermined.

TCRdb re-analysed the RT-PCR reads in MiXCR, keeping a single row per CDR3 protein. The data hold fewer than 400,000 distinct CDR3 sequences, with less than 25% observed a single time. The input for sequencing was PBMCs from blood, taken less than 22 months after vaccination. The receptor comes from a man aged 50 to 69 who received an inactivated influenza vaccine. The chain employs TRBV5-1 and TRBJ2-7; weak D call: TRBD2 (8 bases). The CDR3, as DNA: TGCGCCAGCAGCCCCCCGGGAGGGGGCTATTACGAGCAGTACTTC. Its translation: CASSPPGGGYYEQYF.